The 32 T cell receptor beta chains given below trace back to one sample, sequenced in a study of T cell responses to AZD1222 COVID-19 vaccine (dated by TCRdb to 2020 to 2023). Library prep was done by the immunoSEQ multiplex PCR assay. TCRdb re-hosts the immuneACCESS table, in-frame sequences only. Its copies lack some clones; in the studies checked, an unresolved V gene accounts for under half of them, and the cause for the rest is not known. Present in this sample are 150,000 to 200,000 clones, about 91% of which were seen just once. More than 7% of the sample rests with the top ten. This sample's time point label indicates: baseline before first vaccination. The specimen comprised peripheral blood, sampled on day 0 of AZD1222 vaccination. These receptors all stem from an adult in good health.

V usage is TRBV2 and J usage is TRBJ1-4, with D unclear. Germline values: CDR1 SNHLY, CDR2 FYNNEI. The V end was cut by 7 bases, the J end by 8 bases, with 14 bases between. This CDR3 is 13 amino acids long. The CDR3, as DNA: TGTGCCAGCAAACCTCCGGACGGAGAAAAACTGTTTTTT. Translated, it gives CASKPPDGEKLFF.

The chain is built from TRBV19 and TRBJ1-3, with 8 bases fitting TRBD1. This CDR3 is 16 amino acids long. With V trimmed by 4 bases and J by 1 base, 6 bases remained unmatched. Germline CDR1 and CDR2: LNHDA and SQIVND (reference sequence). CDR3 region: CASSTSRTGSGNTIYF. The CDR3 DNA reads TGTGCCAGTAGTACCTCACGGACAGGGTCTGGAAACACCATATATTTT.

CDR3 sequence: CPQRGGCESEQFF. Written as DNA, the CDR3 is TGTCCCCAGCGGGGGGGCTGTGAAAGTGAGCAGTTCTTC. The V and J genes are TRBV13 and TRBJ2-1; 10 bases match TRBD2. This CDR3 has 13 amino acids. Germline-derived CDR1 and CDR2 are PRHDT and FYEKMQ (reference sequence).

CDR3 DNA: TGTGCCAGCAGCTTACCCGGGACAGGTCTAGGGGCCAACGTCCTGACTTTC. It translates to CASSLPGTGLGANVLTF. The chain combines TRBV9 with TRBJ2-6; 8 nucleotides align to TRBD1. This CDR3 region has 17 residues. Losses at the gene ends were 4 bases for V and 4 bases for J; bases not matched to a gene: 10. In germline, CDR1 is SGDLS, CDR2 YYNGEE.

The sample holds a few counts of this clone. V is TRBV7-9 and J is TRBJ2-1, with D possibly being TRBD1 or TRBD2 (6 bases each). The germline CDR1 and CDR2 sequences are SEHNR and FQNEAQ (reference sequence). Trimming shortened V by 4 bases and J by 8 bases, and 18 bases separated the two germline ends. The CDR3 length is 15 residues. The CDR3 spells CASSWGRGSGDEQFF. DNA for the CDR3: TGTGCCAGCAGCTGGGGGCGGGGCAGTGGGGATGAGCAGTTCTTC. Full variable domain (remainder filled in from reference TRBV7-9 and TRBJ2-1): DTGVSQNPRHKITKRGQNVTFRCDPISEHNRLYWYRQTLGQGPEFLTYFQNEAQLEKSRLLSDRFSAERPKGSFSTLEIQRTEQGDSAMYLCASSWGRGSGDEQFFGPGTRLTVL.

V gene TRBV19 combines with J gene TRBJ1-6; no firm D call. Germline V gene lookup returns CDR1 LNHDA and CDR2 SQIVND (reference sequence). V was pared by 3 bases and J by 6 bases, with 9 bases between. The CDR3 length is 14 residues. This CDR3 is CASSIQPSNSPLHF. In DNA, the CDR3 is TGTGCCAGTAGTATCCAACCGAGTAATTCACCCCTCCACTTT. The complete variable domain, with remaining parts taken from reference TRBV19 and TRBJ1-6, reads DGGITQSPKYLFRKEGQNVTLSCEQNLNHDAMYWYRQDPGQGLRLIYYSQIVNDFQKGDIAEGYSVSREKKESFPLTVTSAQKNPTAFYLCASSIQPSNSPLHFGNGTRLTVT.

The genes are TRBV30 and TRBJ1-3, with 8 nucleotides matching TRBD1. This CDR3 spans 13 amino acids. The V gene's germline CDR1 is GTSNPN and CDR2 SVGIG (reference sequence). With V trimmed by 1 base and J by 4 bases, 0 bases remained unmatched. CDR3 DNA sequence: TGTGCCTGGAGTGGGACAGGGGGAAACACCATATATTTT. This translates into CAWSGTGGNTIYF.

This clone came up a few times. CDR3 sequence (DNA): TGCGCCAGCAGCTTGAGGGATCGGCAGCCACCACGTGAAGCTTTCTTT. Its protein product is CASSLRDRQPPREAFF. J is TRBJ1-1 and V is TRBV5-1; the D is unclear. Germline V lookup: CDR1 SGHRS, CDR2 YFSETQ. Trimming removed 1 base from V and 7 bases from J, with 20 bases in between. The CDR3 runs to 16 residues.

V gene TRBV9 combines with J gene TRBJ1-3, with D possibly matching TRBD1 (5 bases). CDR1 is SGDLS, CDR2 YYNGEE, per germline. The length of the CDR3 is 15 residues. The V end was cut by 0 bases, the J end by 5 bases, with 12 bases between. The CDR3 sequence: CASSVAPGWRNTIYF. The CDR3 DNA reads TGTGCCAGCAGCGTAGCTCCAGGGTGGCGAAACACCATATATTTT. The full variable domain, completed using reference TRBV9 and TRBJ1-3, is DSGVTQTPKHLITATGQRVTLRCSPRSGDLSVYWYQQSLDQGLQFLIQYYNGEERAKGNILERFSAQQFPDLHSELNLSSLELGDSALYFCASSVAPGWRNTIYFGEGSWLTVV.

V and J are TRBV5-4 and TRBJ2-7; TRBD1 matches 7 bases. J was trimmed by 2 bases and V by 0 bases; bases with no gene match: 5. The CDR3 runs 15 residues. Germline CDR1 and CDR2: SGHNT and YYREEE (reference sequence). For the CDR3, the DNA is TGTGCCAGCAGCTTGGCGGGACAGCTAGCCTACGAGCAGTACTTC. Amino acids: CASSLAGQLAYEQYF.

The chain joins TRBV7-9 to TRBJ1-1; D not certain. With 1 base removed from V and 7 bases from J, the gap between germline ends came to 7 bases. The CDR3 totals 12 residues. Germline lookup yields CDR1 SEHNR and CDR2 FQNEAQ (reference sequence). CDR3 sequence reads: CASSLGVREAFF. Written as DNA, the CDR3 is TGTGCCAGCAGCTTAGGGGTCCGTGAAGCTTTCTTT.

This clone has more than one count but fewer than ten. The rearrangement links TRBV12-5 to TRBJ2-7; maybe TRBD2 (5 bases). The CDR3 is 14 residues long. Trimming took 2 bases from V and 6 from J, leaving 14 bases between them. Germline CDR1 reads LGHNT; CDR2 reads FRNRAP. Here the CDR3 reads CASGLTRGLSEQYF. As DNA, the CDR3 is TGTGCTAGTGGTTTGACTAGAGGACTCAGCGAGCAGTACTTC.

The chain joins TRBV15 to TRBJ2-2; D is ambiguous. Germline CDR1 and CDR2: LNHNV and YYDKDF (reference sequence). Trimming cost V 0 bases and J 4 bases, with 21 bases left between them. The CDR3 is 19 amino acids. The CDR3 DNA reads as TGTGCCACCAGCAGAGATAGTTTGATGAGGATCCCTAGCACCGGGGAGCTGTTTTTT. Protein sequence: CATSRDSLMRIPSTGELFF.

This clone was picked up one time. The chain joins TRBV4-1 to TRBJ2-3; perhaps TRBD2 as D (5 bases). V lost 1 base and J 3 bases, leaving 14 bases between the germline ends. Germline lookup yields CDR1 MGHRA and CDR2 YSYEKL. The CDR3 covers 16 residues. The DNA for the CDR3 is TGCGCCAGCAGCCAAGGCCCCCTAGCAGATACAGATACGCAGTATTTT. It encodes CASSQGPLADTDTQYF.

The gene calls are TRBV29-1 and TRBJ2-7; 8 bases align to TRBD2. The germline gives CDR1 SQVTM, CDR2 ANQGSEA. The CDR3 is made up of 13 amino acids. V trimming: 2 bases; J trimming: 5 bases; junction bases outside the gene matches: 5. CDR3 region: CSVEQYGRDEQYF. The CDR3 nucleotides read TGCAGCGTTGAACAATACGGGAGGGACGAGCAGTACTTC.

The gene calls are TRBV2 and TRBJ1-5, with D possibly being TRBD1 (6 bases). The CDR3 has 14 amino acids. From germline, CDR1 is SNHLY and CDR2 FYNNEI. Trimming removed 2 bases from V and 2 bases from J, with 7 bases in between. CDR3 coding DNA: TGTGCCAGCAGTGAATCAGGGGGCAATCAGCCCCAGCATTTT. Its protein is CASSESGGNQPQHF.

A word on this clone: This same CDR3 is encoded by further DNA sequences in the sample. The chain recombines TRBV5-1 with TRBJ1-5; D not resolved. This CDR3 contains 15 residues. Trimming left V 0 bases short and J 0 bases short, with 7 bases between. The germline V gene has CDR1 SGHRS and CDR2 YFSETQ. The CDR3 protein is CASSLAGSSNQPQHF. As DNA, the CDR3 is TGCGCCAGCAGCTTGGCCGGTTCTAGCAATCAGCCCCAGCATTTT.

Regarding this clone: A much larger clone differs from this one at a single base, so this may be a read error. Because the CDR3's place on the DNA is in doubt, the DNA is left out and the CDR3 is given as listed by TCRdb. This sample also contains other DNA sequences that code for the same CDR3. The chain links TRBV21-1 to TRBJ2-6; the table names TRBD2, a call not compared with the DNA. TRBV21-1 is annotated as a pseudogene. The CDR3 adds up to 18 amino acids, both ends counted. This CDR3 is CASSNGEGVGPGANVLTF.

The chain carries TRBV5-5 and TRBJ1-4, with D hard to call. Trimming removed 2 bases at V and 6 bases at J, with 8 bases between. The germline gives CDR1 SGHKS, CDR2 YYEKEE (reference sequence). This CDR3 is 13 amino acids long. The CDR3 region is CASSFLSHEKLFF. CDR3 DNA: TGTGCCAGCAGCTTTCTTAGTCATGAAAAACTGTTTTTT.

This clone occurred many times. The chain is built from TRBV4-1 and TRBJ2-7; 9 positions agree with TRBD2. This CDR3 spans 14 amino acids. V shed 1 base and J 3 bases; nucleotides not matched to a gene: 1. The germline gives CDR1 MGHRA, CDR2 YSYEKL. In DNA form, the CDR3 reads TGCGCCAGCAGCCAAGGTAGCGGGGGCTACGAGCAGTACTTC. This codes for CASSQGSGGYEQYF.

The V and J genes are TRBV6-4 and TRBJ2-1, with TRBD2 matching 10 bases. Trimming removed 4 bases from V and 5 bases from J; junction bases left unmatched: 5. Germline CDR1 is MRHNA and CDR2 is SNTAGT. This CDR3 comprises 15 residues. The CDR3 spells CASSVELAGNNEQFF. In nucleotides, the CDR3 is TGTGCCAGCAGTGTGGAACTAGCGGGGAACAATGAGCAGTTCTTC.

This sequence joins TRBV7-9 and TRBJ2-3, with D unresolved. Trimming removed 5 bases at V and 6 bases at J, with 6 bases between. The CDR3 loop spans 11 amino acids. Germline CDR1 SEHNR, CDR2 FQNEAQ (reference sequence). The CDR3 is CASSREDTQYF. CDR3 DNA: TGTGCCAGCAGCCGTGAGGATACGCAGTATTTT.

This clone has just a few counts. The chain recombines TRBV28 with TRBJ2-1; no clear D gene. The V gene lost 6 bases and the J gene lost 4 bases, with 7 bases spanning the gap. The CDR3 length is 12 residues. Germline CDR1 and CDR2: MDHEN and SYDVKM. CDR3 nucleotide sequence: TGTGCCAGCAGACCTCAGTACAATGAGCAGTTCTTC. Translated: CASRPQYNEQFF.

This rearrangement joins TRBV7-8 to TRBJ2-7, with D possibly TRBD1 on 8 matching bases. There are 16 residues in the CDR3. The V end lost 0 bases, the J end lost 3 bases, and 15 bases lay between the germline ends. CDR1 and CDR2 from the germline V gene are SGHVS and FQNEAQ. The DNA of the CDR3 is TGTGCCAGCAGCTTAGCGGGGGGGACAGGATACTACGAGCAGTACTTC. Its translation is CASSLAGGTGYYEQYF.

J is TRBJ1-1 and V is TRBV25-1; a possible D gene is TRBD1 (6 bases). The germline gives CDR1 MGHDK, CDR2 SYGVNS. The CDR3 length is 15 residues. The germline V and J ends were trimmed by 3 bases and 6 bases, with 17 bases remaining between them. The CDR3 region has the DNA TGTGCCAGCAGTGACGCATCGAGACAGGTCGCTGAAGCTTTCTTT. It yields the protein CASSDASRQVAEAFF. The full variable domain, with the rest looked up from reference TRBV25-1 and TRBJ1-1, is EADIYQTPRYLVIGTGKKITLECSQTMGHDKMYWYQQDPGMELHLIHYSYGVNSTEKGDLSSESTVSRIRTEHFPLTLESARPSHTSQYLCASSDASRQVAEAFFGQGTRLTVV.

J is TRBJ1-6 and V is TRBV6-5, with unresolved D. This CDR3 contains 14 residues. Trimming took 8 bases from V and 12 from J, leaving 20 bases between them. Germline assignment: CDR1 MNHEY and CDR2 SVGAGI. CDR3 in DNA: TGTGCCAGCGGAGGCCTGGGCCCGGAGGAACCCCTCCACTTT. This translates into CASGGLGPEEPLHF.

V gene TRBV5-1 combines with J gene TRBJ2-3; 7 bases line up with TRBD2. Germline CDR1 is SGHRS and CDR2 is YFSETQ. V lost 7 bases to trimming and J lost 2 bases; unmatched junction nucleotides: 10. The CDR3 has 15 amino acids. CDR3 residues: CASGASGAITDTQYF. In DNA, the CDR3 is TGCGCCAGCGGGGCCAGCGGGGCTATCACAGATACGCAGTATTTT.

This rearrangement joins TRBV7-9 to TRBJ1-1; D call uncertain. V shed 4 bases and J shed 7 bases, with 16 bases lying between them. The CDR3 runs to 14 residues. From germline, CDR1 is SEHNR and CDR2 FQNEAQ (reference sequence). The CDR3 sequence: CASSSVTDRFEAFF. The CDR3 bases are TGTGCCAGCAGCTCCGTCACTGACCGTTTTGAAGCTTTCTTT.

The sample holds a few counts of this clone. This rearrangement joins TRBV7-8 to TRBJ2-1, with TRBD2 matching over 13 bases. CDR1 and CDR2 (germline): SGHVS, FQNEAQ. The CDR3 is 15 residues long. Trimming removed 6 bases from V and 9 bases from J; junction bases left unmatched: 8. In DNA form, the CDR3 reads TGTGCCAGCAGTTCACTAGCGGGGGGGCCTGGTGAGCAGTTCTTC. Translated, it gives CASSSLAGGPGEQFF.

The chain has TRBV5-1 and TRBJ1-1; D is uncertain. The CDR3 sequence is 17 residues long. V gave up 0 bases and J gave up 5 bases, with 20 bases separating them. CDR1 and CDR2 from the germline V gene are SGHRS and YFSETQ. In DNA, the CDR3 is TGCGCCAGCAGCTTGGGGACGGTGGGATCAATGGGAACTGAAGCTTTCTTT. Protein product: CASSLGTVGSMGTEAFF.

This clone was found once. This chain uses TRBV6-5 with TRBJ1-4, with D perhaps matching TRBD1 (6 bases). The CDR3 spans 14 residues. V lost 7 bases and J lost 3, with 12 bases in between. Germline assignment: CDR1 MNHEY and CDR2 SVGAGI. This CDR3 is CASTTGPANEKLFF. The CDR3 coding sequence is TGTGCCAGCACTACAGGGCCCGCTAATGAAAAACTGTTTTTT.

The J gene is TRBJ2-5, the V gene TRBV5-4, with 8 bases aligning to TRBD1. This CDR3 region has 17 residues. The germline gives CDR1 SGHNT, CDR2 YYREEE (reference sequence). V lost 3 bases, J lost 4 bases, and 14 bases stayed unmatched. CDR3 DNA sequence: TGTGCCAGCAGCTACTACCTAGGGGCAGGGGGCGGAGAGACCCAGTACTTC. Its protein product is CASSYYLGAGGGETQYF.